These 26 T cell receptor beta chains were sequenced from one sample in a study of long-term antiretroviral therapy in people with HIV. Survey-level resolution applied to immunoSEQ assay v3.0. Assay: immunoSEQ multiplex PCR; the TCRdb copy retains only in-frame clones and omits some. The sample shows 20,000 to 25,000 clones, more than 65% of them seen only once. The input for sequencing was unsorted PBMCs, taken 0.3 years after starting antiretroviral therapy. All receptors derive from a man aged 50-60 years with HIV.

The chain combines TRBV10-3 with TRBJ2-3; no clear D. The CDR3 is 15 residues long. Germline CDR1 ENHRY, CDR2 SYGVKD. With 5 bases removed from V and 0 bases from J, the gap between germline ends came to 12 bases. The CDR3 DNA reads as TGTGCCATCAGTTCGAGGACGGCTAGCACAGATACGCAGTATTTT. It specifies CAISSRTASTDTQYF.

V usage is TRBV6-6 and J usage is TRBJ2-7, with a weak D call TRBD1 (6 bases). V shed 3 bases and J shed 0 bases, with 12 bases lying between them. The length of the CDR3 is 15 residues. Germline CDR1 MNHNY, CDR2 SVGAGI (reference sequence). CDR3 DNA sequence: TGTGCCAGCAGTTATGACCCAGGGGACTCCTACGAGCAGTACTTC. Translated, it gives CASSYDPGDSYEQYF.

The V and J genes are TRBV27 and TRBJ2-3; TRBD1 agrees at 8 bases. The CDR3 extends over 17 amino acids. V dropped 5 bases and J dropped 4; count of bases not matched to a gene: 14. CDR1 and CDR2 from the germline V gene are MNHEY and SMNVEV (reference sequence). CDR3 nucleotides: TGTGCCAGCAGTACACCGCCGGACAGGGATTGGGCAGATACGCAGTATTTT. Protein: CASSTPPDRDWADTQYF.

The V and J genes are TRBV30 and TRBJ2-7; D remains ambiguous. This CDR3 comprises 13 residues. V was pared by 0 bases and J by 7 bases, with 13 bases between. The germline gives CDR1 GTSNPN, CDR2 SVGIG (reference sequence). This CDR3 reads CAWSVFRAGEQYF. In DNA form, the CDR3 reads TGTGCCTGGAGTGTATTCCGGGCTGGGGAGCAGTACTTC.

The chain couples TRBV27 to TRBJ2-7; a weak D match, TRBD2 (6 bases). V was trimmed by 7 bases and J by 5 bases, leaving 18 bases between them. CDR1 is MNHEY, CDR2 SMNVEV, per germline (reference sequence). The CDR3 contains 14 residues. The CDR3: CASTPGLAIDEQYF. CDR3 coding DNA: TGTGCCAGCACCCCGGGACTCGCGATCGACGAGCAGTACTTC.

The chain links TRBV4-3 to TRBJ2-1; D is perhaps TRBD1 (7 bases). The CDR3 spans 15 residues. V was cut by 5 bases and J by 5 bases, with 16 bases left in between. Germline V gene lookup returns CDR1 LGHNA and CDR2 YSLEER. CDR3 region: CASSFQGVADNEQFF. CDR3 in DNA: TGCGCCAGCAGCTTCCAGGGGGTAGCGGACAATGAGCAGTTCTTC.

This chain connects TRBV7-9 to TRBJ2-3; 13 nucleotides line up with TRBD2. In germline, CDR1 is SEHNR, CDR2 FQNEAQ (reference sequence). J gave up 1 base and V 4 bases, and 8 bases lay outside the gene matches. The CDR3 spans 18 residues. The CDR3 nucleotides are TGTGCCAGCAGCTCTATCCCGGGGACTAGCGGGGGCACAGATACGCAGTATTTT. Translated, it gives CASSSIPGTSGGTDTQYF. Combining the CDR3 with reference TRBV7-9 and TRBJ2-3 gives the whole variable domain DTGVSQNPRHKITKRGQNVTFRCDPISEHNRLYWYRQTLGQGPEFLTYFQNEAQLEKSRLLSDRFSAERPKGSFSTLEIQRTEQGDSAMYLCASSSIPGTSGGTDTQYFGPGTRLTVL.

The chain carries TRBV30 and TRBJ2-5; D gene ambiguous. This CDR3 spans 14 amino acids. The V end lost 7 bases, the J end lost 5 bases, and 20 bases lay between the germline ends. Germline V gene lookup returns CDR1 GTSNPN and CDR2 SVGIG (reference sequence). CDR3 amino acids: CASADRLSGETQYF. DNA of the CDR3: TGTGCCTCCGCCGATCGCCTGAGTGGGGAGACCCAGTACTTC.

The genes are TRBV18 and TRBJ1-1, with D hard to call. The germline V gene encodes CDR1 KGHSH and CDR2 LQKENI. This CDR3 region has 12 residues. The ends were cut back, 0 bases at V and 10 bases at J, with 9 bases in the middle. The CDR3: CASSPPISGAFF. The CDR3 nucleotides are TGTGCCAGCTCACCACCAATCTCGGGAGCTTTCTTT.

This rearrangement joins TRBV19 to TRBJ2-5; possibly TRBD1 for D (6 bases). The CDR3 length is 13 residues. In germline, CDR1 is LNHDA, CDR2 SQIVND (reference sequence). V lost 5 bases, J lost 5 bases, and 12 bases lay in between. The CDR3 DNA follows: TGTGCCAGTAGTGGTGTCAGGGGTGAGACCCAGTACTTC. It encodes CASSGVRGETQYF.

CDR3 sequence: CASSLTYRGADEETQYF. The CDR3 DNA is TGTGCCAGCAGCTTAACCTACAGGGGGGCGGATGAAGAGACCCAGTACTTC. The chain combines TRBV5-4 with TRBJ2-5; 8 bases match TRBD1. The V gene end was trimmed by 2 bases and the J gene end by 3 bases; junction bases not matched to a gene: 12. This CDR3 has 17 amino acids. Germline V gene lookup returns CDR1 SGHNT and CDR2 YYREEE (reference sequence).

J is TRBJ2-1 and V is TRBV11-3, with a weak D call TRBD2 (6 bases). This CDR3 region has 15 residues. Trimming stripped 3 bases from V and 9 bases from J, with 18 bases between. CDR1 and CDR2 (germline): SGHNT, YENEEA. The DNA of the CDR3 is TGTGCCAGCAGCTTGTCACTCCTTTACGGGAGTGAGCAGTTCTTC. Translating gives CASSLSLLYGSEQFF.

The gene calls are TRBV11-3 and TRBJ2-2, with 8 bases fitting TRBD1. The CDR3 runs to 15 residues. Germline loops: CDR1 SGHNT, CDR2 YENEEA. The trim removed 6 bases at V and 6 bases at J, leaving 9 bases unmatched. In nucleotides, the CDR3 is TGTGCCAGCAGAACTTACAGGGGGAGCCCCGGGGAGCTGTTTTTT. Translation: CASRTYRGSPGELFF.

This chain uses TRBV19 with TRBJ2-7; D is undetermined. Deletions cut 6 bases from V and 0 bases from J, with 9 bases between. The CDR3 has 13 amino acids. Germline CDR1 reads LNHDA; CDR2 reads SQIVND (reference sequence). The CDR3 DNA reads as TGTGCCAGTAGGACGTGGGGCTCCTACGAGCAGTACTTC. Translating gives CASRTWGSYEQYF.

The chain carries TRBV18 and TRBJ2-3; possible D gene TRBD2, 6 bases. V shed 4 bases and J shed 4 bases, with 21 bases lying between them. This CDR3 spans 17 amino acids. Germline V gives CDR1 KGHSH, CDR2 LQKENI. Here the CDR3 reads CASSLNVASGESDTQYF. The DNA of the CDR3 is TGTGCCAGCTCACTAAATGTTGCATCGGGGGAATCAGATACGCAGTATTTT. The entire variable domain, with the rest obtained from reference TRBV18 and TRBJ2-3, is as follows: NAGVMQNPRHLVRRRGQEARLRCSPMKGHSHVYWYRQLPEEGLKFMVYLQKENIIDESGMPKERFSAEFPKEGPSILRIQQVVRGDSAAYFCASSLNVASGESDTQYFGPGTRLTVL.

CDR3 in DNA: TGTGCCAGCAGTCTTCGGACAGGGACTAACTATGGCTACACCTTC. It specifies CASSLRTGTNYGYTF. The rearrangement uses TRBV28 and TRBJ1-2; 8 bases are a match to TRBD1. The CDR3 runs 15 residues. V dropped 5 bases and J dropped 0; count of bases not matched to a gene: 5. From germline, CDR1 is MDHEN and CDR2 SYDVKM.

CDR3 sequence (DNA): TGTGCCAGCAGCTTAACTAGCGGGACAGGCTACGAGCAGTACTTC. This translates into CASSLTSGTGYEQYF. The V call is TRBV7-2, the J call TRBJ2-7; 10 bases align to TRBD2. The V gene's germline CDR1 is SGHTA and CDR2 FQGNSA. The CDR3 has 15 amino acids. The junction had 4 bases not matched to a gene; V was cut back by 2 bases and J by 3 bases.

This clone was seen a single time. This rearrangement joins TRBV14 to TRBJ1-1; possible D gene TRBD1, 5 bases. V gave up 2 bases and J gave up 3 bases, with 13 bases separating them. There are 15 residues in the CDR3. Germline V CDR1 and CDR2: SGHDN, FVKESK. The CDR3 bases are TGTGCCAGCAGCCAACTAACCGGAGGGGACACTGAAGCTTTCTTT. Translating it yields CASSQLTGGDTEAFF. The whole variable domain, filled in from reference TRBV14 and TRBJ1-1, reads EAGVTQFPSHSVIEKGQTVTLRCDPISGHDNLYWYRRVMGKEIKFLLHFVKESKQDESGMPNNRFLAERTGGTYSTLKVQPAELEDSGVYFCASSQLTGGDTEAFFGQGTRLTVV.

V gene TRBV5-1 combines with J gene TRBJ2-7; 11 bases align to TRBD1. J lost 4 bases, V lost 4 bases, and 7 bases had no gene match. Germline CDR1 reads SGHRS; CDR2 reads YFSETQ. The CDR3 runs to 15 residues. CDR3 region: CASSNGRDRGYEQYF. DNA for the CDR3: TGCGCCAGCAGCAACGGGCGGGACAGGGGGTACGAGCAGTACTTC.

V is TRBV7-3 and J is TRBJ2-3; 8 bases agree with TRBD1. The CDR3 contains 16 residues. J was trimmed by 3 bases and V by 3 bases; bases with no gene match: 8. The germline CDR1 and CDR2 sequences are SGHTA and FQGTGA. The CDR3 region is CASSLKVDRATDTQYF. The CDR3 DNA reads TGTGCCAGCAGCTTGAAGGTGGACAGGGCGACAGATACGCAGTATTTT.

This clone showed up just once. The V and J genes are TRBV10-3 and TRBJ1-1; D is perhaps TRBD1 (5 bases). Germline CDR1 is ENHRY and CDR2 is SYGVKD. V was pared by 6 bases and J by 1 base, with 15 bases between. CDR3 length: 15 residues. The CDR3 loop reads CAIRERDGENTEAFF. DNA for the CDR3: TGTGCCATCAGAGAGCGGGACGGAGAGAACACTGAAGCTTTCTTT.

The genes are TRBV19 and TRBJ1-3, with unresolved D. CDR1 LNHDA and CDR2 SQIVND come from the germline V gene (reference sequence). V was pared by 4 bases and J by 0 bases, with 10 bases between. This CDR3 has 15 residues. CDR3 in amino acids: CASSTTTYSGNTIYF. DNA of the CDR3: TGTGCCAGTAGTACGACGACATACTCTGGAAACACCATATATTTT.

A few counts support this clone. The chain recombines TRBV7-2 with TRBJ2-7; perhaps TRBD2 as D (6 bases). The CDR3 is 15 amino acids. Germline-derived CDR1 and CDR2 are SGHTA and FQGNSA. V dropped 2 bases and J dropped 3 bases, with 14 bases sitting between them. The CDR3 DNA sequence: TGTGCCAGCAGCTTACACGGGACTTCTTACTACGAGCAGTACTTC. Translating gives CASSLHGTSYYEQYF. Full variable domain (rest looked up from reference TRBV7-2 and TRBJ2-7): GAGVSQSPSNKVTEKGKDVELRCDPISGHTALYWYRQSLGQGLEFLIYFQGNSAPDKSGLPSDRFSAERTGGSVSTLTIQRTQQEDSAVYLCASSLHGTSYYEQYFGPGTRLTVT.

The rearrangement joins TRBV6-5 to TRBJ1-1, with 8 bases that match TRBD1. The V gene end was trimmed by 2 bases and the J gene end by 3 bases; junction bases not matched to a gene: 2. Germline loops: CDR1 MNHEY, CDR2 SVGAGI. This CDR3 has 14 residues. The CDR3 sequence is CASSYLDRDTEAFF. In DNA form, the CDR3 reads TGTGCCAGCAGTTACCTGGACAGGGACACTGAAGCTTTCTTT.

The chain combines TRBV9 with TRBJ2-5; D is perhaps TRBD1 (6 bases). Germline-derived CDR1 and CDR2 are SGDLS and YYNGEE. The CDR3 is 13 amino acids. Trimming removed 0 bases from V and 3 bases from J, with 6 bases in between. CDR3 residues: CASSVDREETQYF. DNA of the CDR3: TGTGCCAGCAGCGTAGACAGGGAAGAGACCCAGTACTTC.

The chain combines TRBV21-1 with TRBJ2-7. TRBV21-1 is termed a pseudogene. This CDR3 has 18 amino acids. CDR3: CASSKKGWAGTDSYEQYF. CDR3 nucleotides: TGTGCCAGCAGCAAAAAGGGGTGGGCAGGGACGGACTCCTACGAGCAGTACTTC.